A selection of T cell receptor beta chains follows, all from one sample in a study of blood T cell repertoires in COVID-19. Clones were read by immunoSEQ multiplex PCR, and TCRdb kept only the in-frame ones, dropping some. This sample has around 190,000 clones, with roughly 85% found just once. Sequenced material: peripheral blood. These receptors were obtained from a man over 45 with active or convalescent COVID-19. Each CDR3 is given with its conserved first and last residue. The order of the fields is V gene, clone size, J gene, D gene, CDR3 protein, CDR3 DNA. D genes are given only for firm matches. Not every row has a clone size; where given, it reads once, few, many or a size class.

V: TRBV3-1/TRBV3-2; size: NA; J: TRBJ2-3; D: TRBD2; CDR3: CASSSQRGGTDTQYF; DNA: TGTGCCAGCAGTTCCCAGCGGGGGGGCACAGATACGCAGTATTTT
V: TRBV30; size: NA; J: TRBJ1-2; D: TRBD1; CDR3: CAWGQGGYGYTF; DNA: TGTGCCTGGGGACAGGGCGGCTATGGCTACACCTTC
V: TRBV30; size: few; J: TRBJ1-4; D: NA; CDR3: CAWRQTGSNEKLFF; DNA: TGTGCCTGGAGACAGACAGGTTCTAATGAAAAACTGTTTTTT
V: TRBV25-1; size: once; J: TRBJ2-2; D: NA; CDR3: CASSESPGQGNTGELFF; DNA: TGTGCCAGCAGTGAATCCCCAGGGCAAGGGAACACCGGGGAGCTGTTTTTT
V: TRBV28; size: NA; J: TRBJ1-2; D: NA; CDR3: CASSYHTEDKGYTF; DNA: TGTGCCAGCAGTTATCACACCGAGGACAAAGGCTACACCTTC
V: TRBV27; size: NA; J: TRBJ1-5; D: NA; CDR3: CASSLGQFHQPQHF; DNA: TGTGCCAGCAGTTTAGGACAGTTCCATCAGCCCCAGCATTTT
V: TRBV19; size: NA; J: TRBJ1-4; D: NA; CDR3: CASNIHATNEKLFF; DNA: TGTGCCAGTAACATACATGCAACTAATGAAAAACTGTTTTTT
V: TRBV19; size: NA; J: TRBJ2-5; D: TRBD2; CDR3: CASSILLAGGETQYF; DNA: TGTGCCAGTAGTATACTCCTAGCGGGAGGAGAGACCCAGTACTTC
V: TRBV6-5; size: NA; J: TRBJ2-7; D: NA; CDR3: CASSKDGTHEQYF; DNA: TGTGCCAGCAGCAAGGACGGGACTCACGAGCAGTACTTC
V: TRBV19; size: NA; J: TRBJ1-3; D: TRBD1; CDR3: CASSATGMGRSGNTIYF; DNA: TGTGCCAGTAGTGCGACAGGGATGGGACGCTCTGGAAACACCATATATTTT
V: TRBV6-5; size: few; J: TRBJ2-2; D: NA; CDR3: CASSYSPRVTTGELFF; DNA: TGTGCCAGCAGTTACTCGCCCAGGGTAACTACCGGGGAGCTGTTTTTT
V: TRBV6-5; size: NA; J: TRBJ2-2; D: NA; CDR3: CASSYPETGELFF; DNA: TGTGCCAGCAGTTACCCGGAGACCGGGGAGCTGTTTTTT
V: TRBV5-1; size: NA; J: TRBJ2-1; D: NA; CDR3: CASSLGPAETYNEQFF; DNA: TGCGCCAGCAGCTTGGGTCCAGCGGAAACTTACAATGAGCAGTTCTTC